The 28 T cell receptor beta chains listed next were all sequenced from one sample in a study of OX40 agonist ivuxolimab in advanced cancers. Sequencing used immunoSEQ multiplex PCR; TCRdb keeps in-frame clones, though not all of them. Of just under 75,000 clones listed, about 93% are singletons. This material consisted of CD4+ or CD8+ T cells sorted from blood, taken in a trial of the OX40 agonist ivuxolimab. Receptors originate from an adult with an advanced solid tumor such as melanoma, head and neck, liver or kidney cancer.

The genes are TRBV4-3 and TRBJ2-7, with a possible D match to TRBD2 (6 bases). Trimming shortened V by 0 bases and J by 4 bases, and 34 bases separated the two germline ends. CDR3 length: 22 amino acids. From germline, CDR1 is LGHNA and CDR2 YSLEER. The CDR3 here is CASSQDWGVAGKPGASLYEQYF. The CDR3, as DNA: TGCGCCAGCAGCCAAGATTGGGGCGTTGCGGGAAAGCCAGGTGCGAGTCTTTACGAGCAGTACTTC.

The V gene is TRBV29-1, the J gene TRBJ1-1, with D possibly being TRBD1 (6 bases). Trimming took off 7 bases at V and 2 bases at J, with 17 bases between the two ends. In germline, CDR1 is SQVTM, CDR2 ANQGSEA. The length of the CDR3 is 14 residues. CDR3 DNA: TGCAGCGACCGAACCGGGACAAAAAACACTGAAGCTTTCTTT. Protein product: CSDRTGTKNTEAFF. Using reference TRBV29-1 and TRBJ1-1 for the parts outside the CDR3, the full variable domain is SAVISQKPSRDICQRGTSLTIQCQVDSQVTMMFWYRQQPGQSLTLIATANQGSEATYESGFVIDKFPISRPNLTFSTLTVSNMSPEDSSIYLCSDRTGTKNTEAFFGQGTRLTVV.

The CDR3 DNA sequence: TGCGCCAGCAGCTTGCTCGCGGGACAGGCTACCTACGAGCAGTACTTC. Translation gives CASSLLAGQATYEQYF. This rearrangement joins TRBV5-1 to TRBJ2-7, with TRBD1 matching over 8 bases. In germline, CDR1 is SGHRS, CDR2 YFSETQ. V gave up 1 base and J gave up 2 bases; unmatched junction bases: 8. CDR3 length: 16 residues.

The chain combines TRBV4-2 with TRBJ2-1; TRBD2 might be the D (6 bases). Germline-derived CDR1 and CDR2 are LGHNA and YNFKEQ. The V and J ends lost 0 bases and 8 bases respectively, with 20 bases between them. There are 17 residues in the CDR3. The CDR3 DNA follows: TGTGCCAGCAGCCAAGATAAGAGGCGGGATCCTCGGGATGAGCAGTTCTTC. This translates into CASSQDKRRDPRDEQFF.

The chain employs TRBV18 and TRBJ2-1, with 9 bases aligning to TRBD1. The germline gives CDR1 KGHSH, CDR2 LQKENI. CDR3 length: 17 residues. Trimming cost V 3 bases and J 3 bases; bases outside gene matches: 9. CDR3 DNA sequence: TGTGCCAGCTCACCCCCTTCGGACAGGGGTATCTACAATGAGCAGTTCTTC. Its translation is CASSPPSDRGIYNEQFF.

The CDR3 region is CASSPPAFTYEQYF. The CDR3 region has the DNA TGTGCCAGCTCACCACCGGCCTTCACCTACGAGCAGTACTTC. V gene TRBV18 combines with J gene TRBJ2-7; no firm D call. Trimming took off 0 bases at V and 2 bases at J, with 8 bases between the two ends. The germline gives CDR1 KGHSH, CDR2 LQKENI. The CDR3 has 14 amino acids. The full variable domain, in which reference TRBV18 and TRBJ2-7 provide the parts outside the CDR3, is NAGVMQNPRHLVRRRGQEARLRCSPMKGHSHVYWYRQLPEEGLKFMVYLQKENIIDESGMPKERFSAEFPKEGPSILRIQQVVRGDSAAYFCASSPPAFTYEQYFGPGTRLTVT.

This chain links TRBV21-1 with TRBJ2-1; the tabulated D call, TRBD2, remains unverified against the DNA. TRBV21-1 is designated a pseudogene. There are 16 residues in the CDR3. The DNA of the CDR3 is TGTGCCAGCAGCGCGGGACTAGCGATCAGCCGCAATGAGCAGTTCTTC. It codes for CASSAGLAISRNEQFF.

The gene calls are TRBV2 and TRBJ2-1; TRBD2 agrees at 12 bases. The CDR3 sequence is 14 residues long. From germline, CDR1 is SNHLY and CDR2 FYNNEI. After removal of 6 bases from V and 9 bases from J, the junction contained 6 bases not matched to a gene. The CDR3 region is CASRRLAGAGEQFF. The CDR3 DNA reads TGTGCCAGCAGACGACTAGCGGGGGCGGGTGAGCAGTTCTTC.

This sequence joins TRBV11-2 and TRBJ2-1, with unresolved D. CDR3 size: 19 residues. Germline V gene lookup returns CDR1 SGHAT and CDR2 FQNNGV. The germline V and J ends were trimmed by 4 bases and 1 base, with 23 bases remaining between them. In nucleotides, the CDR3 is TGTGCCAGCAGCTCATTTAAGGTATATGGCTCCGGGTCCTACAATGAGCAGTTCTTC. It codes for CASSSFKVYGSGSYNEQFF.

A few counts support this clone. The CDR3 reads CASSGTGVNQPQHF. In DNA form, the CDR3 reads TGTGCCAGCAGTGGTACAGGGGTAAATCAGCCCCAGCATTTT. The chain recombines TRBV6-1 with TRBJ1-5; 7 bases line up with TRBD1. This CDR3 comprises 14 residues. V shed 4 bases and J 4 bases; nucleotides not matched to a gene: 4. The germline V gene has CDR1 MNHNS and CDR2 SASEGT.

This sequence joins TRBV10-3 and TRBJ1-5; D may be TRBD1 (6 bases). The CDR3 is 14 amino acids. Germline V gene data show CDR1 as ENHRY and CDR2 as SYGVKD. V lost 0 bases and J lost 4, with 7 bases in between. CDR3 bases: TGTGCCATCAGTGAGTCAACAGGGAATCAGCCCCAGCATTTT. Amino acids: CAISESTGNQPQHF.

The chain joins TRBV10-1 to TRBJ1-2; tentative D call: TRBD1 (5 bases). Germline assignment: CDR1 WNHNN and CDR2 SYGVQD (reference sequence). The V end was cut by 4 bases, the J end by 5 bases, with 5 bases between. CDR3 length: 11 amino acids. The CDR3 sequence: CASSGGYGYTF. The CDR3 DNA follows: TGCGCCAGCAGTGGGGGGTATGGCTACACCTTC.

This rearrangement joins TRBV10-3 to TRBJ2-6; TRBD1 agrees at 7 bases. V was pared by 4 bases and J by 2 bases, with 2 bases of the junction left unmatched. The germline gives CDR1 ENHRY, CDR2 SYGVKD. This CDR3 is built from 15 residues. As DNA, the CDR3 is TGTGCCATCAGTGGAACAGGGGCTGGGGCCAACGTCCTGACTTTC. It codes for CAISGTGAGANVLTF.

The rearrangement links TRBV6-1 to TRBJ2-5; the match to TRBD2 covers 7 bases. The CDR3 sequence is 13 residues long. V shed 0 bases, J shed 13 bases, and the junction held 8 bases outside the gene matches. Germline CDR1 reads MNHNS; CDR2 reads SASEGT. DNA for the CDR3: TGTGCCAGCAGTGAAGCCCTAGCTAGCGGAGGGTACTTC. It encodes CASSEALASGGYF.

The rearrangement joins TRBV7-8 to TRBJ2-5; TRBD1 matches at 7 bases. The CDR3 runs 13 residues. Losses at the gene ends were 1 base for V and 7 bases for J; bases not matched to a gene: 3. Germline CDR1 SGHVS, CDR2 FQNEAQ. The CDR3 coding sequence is TGTGCCAGCAGCTTAGGGGACAGCGGGACCCAGTACTTC. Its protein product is CASSLGDSGTQYF.

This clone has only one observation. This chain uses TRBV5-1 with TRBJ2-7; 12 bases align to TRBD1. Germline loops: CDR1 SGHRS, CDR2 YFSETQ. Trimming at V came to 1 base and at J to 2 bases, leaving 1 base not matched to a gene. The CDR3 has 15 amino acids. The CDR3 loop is CASSLRDRGPYEQYF. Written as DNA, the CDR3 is TGCGCCAGCAGCTTGAGGGACAGGGGGCCCTACGAGCAGTACTTC.

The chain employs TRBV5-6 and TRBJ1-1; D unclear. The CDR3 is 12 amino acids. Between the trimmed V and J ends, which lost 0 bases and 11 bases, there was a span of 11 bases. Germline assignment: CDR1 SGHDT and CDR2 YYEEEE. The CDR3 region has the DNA TGTGCCAGCAGCTTGGCCGGGAGCGGGGCTTTCTTT. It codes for CASSLAGSGAFF.

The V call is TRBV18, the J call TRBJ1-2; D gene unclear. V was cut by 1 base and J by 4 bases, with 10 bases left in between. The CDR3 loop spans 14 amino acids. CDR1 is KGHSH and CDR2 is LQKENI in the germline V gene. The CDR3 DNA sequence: TGTGCCAGCTCACCACAAAGTTCGAGCTATGGCTACACCTTC. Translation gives CASSPQSSSYGYTF.

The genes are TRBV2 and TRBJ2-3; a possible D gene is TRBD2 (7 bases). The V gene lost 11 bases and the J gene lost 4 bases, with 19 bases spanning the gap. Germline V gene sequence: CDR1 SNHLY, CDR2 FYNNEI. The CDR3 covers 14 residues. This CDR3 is CAQHGGGGADTQYF. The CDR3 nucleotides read TGTGCCCAGCACGGTGGGGGGGGCGCAGATACGCAGTATTTT.

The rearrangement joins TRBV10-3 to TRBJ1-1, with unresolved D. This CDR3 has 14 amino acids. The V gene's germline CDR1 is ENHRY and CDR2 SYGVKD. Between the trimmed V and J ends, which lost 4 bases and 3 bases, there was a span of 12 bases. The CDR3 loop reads CAISATGRDTEAFF. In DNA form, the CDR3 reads TGTGCCATCAGTGCTACGGGGAGGGACACTGAAGCTTTCTTT.

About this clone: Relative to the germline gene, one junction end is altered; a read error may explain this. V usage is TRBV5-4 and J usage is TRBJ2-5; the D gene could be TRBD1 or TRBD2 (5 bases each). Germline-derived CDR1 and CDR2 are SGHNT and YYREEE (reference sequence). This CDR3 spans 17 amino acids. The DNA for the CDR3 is TGTGCCAGCAGTTTGGTTGGTGGGGGAAAGCTTTCAGAGACCCAGTACTTC. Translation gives CASSLVGGGKLSETQYF.

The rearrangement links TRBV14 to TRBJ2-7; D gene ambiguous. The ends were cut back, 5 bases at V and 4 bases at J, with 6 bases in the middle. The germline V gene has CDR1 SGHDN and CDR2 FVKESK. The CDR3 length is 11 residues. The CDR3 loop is CASSKLYEQYF. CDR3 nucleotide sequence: TGTGCCAGCAGCAAGCTATACGAGCAGTACTTC.

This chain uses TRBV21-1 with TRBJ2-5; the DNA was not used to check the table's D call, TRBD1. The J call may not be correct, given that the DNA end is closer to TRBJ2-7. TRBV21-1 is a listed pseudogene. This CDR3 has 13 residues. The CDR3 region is CASLRDRVYEQYF. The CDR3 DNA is TGTGCCAGCCTCCGGGACAGGGTCTACGAGCAGTACTTC.

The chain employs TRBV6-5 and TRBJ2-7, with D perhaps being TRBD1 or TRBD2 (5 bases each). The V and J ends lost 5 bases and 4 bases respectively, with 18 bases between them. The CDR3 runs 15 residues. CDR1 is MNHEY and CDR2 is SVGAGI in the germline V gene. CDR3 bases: TGTGCCAGCAGTCTCAGGGAGAATGGGCCATACGAGCAGTACTTC. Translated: CASSLRENGPYEQYF.

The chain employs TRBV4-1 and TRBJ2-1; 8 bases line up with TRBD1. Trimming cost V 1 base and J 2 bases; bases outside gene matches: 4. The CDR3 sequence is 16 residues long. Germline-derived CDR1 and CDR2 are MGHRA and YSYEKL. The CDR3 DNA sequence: TGCGCCAGCAGCCAAGGACAGGGGCGGACCTACAATGAGCAGTTCTTC. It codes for CASSQGQGRTYNEQFF.

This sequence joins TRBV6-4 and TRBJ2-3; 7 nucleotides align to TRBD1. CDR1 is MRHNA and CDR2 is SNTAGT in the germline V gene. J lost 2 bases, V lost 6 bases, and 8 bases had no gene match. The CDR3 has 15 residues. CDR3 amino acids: CASRDQDRHTDTQYF. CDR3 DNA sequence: TGTGCCAGCAGAGATCAGGACAGGCACACAGATACGCAGTATTTT.

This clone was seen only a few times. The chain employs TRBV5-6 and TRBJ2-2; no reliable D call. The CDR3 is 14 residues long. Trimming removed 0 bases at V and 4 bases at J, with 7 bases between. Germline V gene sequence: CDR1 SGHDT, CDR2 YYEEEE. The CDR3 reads CASSLGFGTGELFF. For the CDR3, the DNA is TGTGCCAGCAGCTTGGGGTTCGGCACCGGGGAGCTGTTTTTT.

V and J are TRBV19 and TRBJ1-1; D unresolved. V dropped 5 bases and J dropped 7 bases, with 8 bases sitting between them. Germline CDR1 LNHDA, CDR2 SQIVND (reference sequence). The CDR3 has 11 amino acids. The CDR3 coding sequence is TGTGCCAGTAGTGCGGTCAGTGAAGCTTTCTTT. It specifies CASSAVSEAFF.